The 6 T cell receptor beta chains below come from one sample, sequenced in a study of cytomegalovirus exposure and HLA in healthy donors. PCR employed 60 Vbeta and 13 Jbeta primers. Libraries were prepared by immunoSEQ multiplex PCR; TCRdb keeps only in-frame clonotypes and omits some of them. The sample records 200,000 or so clones, less than 90% being singletons. Specimen: PBMCs. These TCRs come from a boy aged 5-17 years in good health and CMV-seronegative.

The chain combines TRBV7-3 with TRBJ2-1; 7 bases align to TRBD1. CDR3 length: 16 amino acids. The ends lost 4 bases at V and 6 bases at J; junction bases unmatched: 12. Germline-derived CDR1 and CDR2 are SGHTA and FQGTGA. The DNA for the CDR3 is TGTGCCAGCAGCTCCGGCCCCCCGACAGGGCCCAATGAGCAGTTCTTC. This gives the protein CASSSGPPTGPNEQFF.

This clone was seen only a few times. V and J are TRBV6-5 and TRBJ2-7; TRBD2 aligns across 10 bases. The CDR3 has 14 residues. With V trimmed by 2 bases and J by 2 bases, 0 bases remained unmatched. The germline V gene encodes CDR1 MNHEY and CDR2 SVGAGI. Here the CDR3 DNA reads TGTGCCAGCAGTTACGGGACTAGCGCCTACGAGCAGTACTTC. It translates to CASSYGTSAYEQYF.

The chain employs TRBV4-3 and TRBJ1-1, with D uncertain. This CDR3 has 15 amino acids. CDR1 is LGHNA, CDR2 YSLEER, per germline. Deletions cut 6 bases from V and 3 bases from J, with 17 bases between. The DNA of the CDR3 is TGCGCCAGCAGGGACGCGGGTCTAAGGGACACTGAAGCTTTCTTT. Encoded protein: CASRDAGLRDTEAFF.

This chain uses TRBV12-5 with TRBJ1-2; D may be TRBD1 (5 bases). The CDR3 loop spans 12 amino acids. Trimming stripped 6 bases from V and 7 bases from J, with 12 bases between. Germline loops: CDR1 LGHNT, CDR2 FRNRAP. CDR3: CASGRGTSGYTF. CDR3 DNA: TGTGCTAGTGGCCGGGGGACCAGTGGCTACACCTTC. Full variable domain (missing parts from reference TRBV12-5 and TRBJ1-2): DARVTQTPRHKVTEMGQEVTMRCQPILGHNTVFWYRQTMMQGLELLAYFRNRAPLDDSGMPKDRFSAEMPDATLATLKIQPSEPRDSAVYFCASGRGTSGYTFGSGTRLTVV.

The chain couples TRBV7-2 to TRBJ1-4; a possible D gene is TRBD1 (5 bases). Germline CDR1 and CDR2: SGHTA and FQGNSA. V was trimmed by 4 bases and J by 6 bases, leaving 15 bases between them. This CDR3 region has 15 residues. The CDR3 nucleotides read TGTGCCAGCAGCTCATACAGGCTGGGGTATGAAAAACTGTTTTTT. This codes for CASSSYRLGYEKLFF.

The CDR3 here is CASPTQEGVVWTEAFF. DNA for the CDR3: TGTGCCAGCCCAACGCAGGAAGGGGTGGTTTGGACTGAAGCTTTCTTT. The rearrangement joins TRBV7-9 to TRBJ1-1; D may be TRBD1 (5 bases). Germline lookup yields CDR1 SEHNR and CDR2 FQNEAQ (reference sequence). Deletions cut 8 bases from V and 5 bases from J, with 24 bases between. This CDR3 is built from 16 residues.